Each of the 8 T cell receptor beta chains below was sequenced from the same sample in a study of T cell responses to AZD1222 COVID-19 vaccine. Measured with immunoSEQ multiplex PCR; TCRdb has only the in-frame clones, and not every one. Of around 100,000 clones listed, roughly 84% were seen once; the top ten hold 16%. Material: peripheral blood, obtained on day 0 of AZD1222 vaccination. The receptor set was obtained from an adult in good health.

This sequence joins TRBV13 and TRBJ2-1, with 11 nucleotides matching TRBD2. Germline loops: CDR1 PRHDT, CDR2 FYEKMQ (reference sequence). The CDR3 has 16 amino acids. After removal of 3 bases from V and 4 bases from J, the junction contained 5 bases not matched to a gene. The CDR3 DNA sequence: TGTGCCAGCAGCTTGGCCGGGACTAGCGGTTACAATGAGCAGTTCTTC. It encodes CASSLAGTSGYNEQFF.

The chain recombines TRBV3-1 (or the pseudogene TRBV3-2) with TRBJ2-7; D is possibly TRBD2 (5 bases). CDR1 LGHDT and CDR2 YNNKEL come from the germline V gene (reference sequence). Trimming removed 2 bases from V and 3 bases from J, with 11 bases in between. The CDR3 runs 14 residues. CDR3 in DNA: TGTGCCAGCAGCCAAAGTAACGGGGACTACGAGCAGTACTTC. Its protein product is CASSQSNGDYEQYF.

There are many counts of this clone. This sequence joins TRBV29-1 and TRBJ2-1, with TRBD2 as a possible D gene (6 bases). The CDR3 runs to 16 residues. V was shortened by 0 bases and J by 4 bases, with 16 bases between the two germline ends. Germline CDR1 reads SQVTM; CDR2 reads ANQGSEA. The CDR3 DNA reads as TGCAGCGTTGAAGATCTAGCGCGGAGCTCGTACAATGAGCAGTTCTTC. Residues: CSVEDLARSSYNEQFF.

The chain couples TRBV10-3 to TRBJ2-3, with TRBD2 matching over 10 bases. This CDR3 contains 15 residues. Looked up from germline, CDR1 is ENHRY and CDR2 is SYGVKD. Trimming cost V 4 bases and J 2 bases; bases outside gene matches: 3. CDR3 sequence reads: CAISGGLADTDTQYF. As DNA, the CDR3 is TGTGCCATCAGTGGAGGACTAGCGGACACAGATACGCAGTATTTT.

The J gene is TRBJ2-1, the V gene TRBV19; possibly TRBD2 for D (5 bases). V dropped 11 bases and J dropped 4 bases, with 24 bases sitting between them. CDR1 and CDR2 from the germline V gene are LNHDA and SQIVND (reference sequence). The CDR3 contains 16 residues. The chain's CDR3 is CAHSTGYGGSYNEQFF. The CDR3 bases are TGTGCCCACTCGACTGGGTACGGCGGGTCGTACAATGAGCAGTTCTTC.

This chain connects TRBV24-1 to TRBJ2-1; 7 nucleotides match TRBD2. V lost 1 base to trimming and J lost 7 bases; unmatched junction nucleotides: 6. Germline loops: CDR1 KGHDR, CDR2 SFDVKD. This CDR3 contains 15 residues. The CDR3, as DNA: TGTGCCACCAGTGATTTCGGCGGGAGAGGTAATGAGCAGTTCTTC. Encoded protein: CATSDFGGRGNEQFF.

This clone was recorded only once. The rearrangement links TRBV28 to TRBJ1-2, with D possibly matching TRBD1 (6 bases). CDR3 length: 14 residues. The V end was cut by 5 bases, the J end by 7 bases, with 17 bases between. Germline CDR1 MDHEN, CDR2 SYDVKM. The CDR3 sequence is CASSPGQGSTGYTF. CDR3 DNA sequence: TGTGCCAGCAGTCCAGGGCAGGGGTCTACTGGCTACACCTTC.

The gene calls are TRBV7-2 and TRBJ2-3; 7 bases match TRBD2. V trimming: 6 bases; J trimming: 3 bases; junction bases outside the gene matches: 9. The CDR3 is 15 amino acids. The germline gives CDR1 SGHTA, CDR2 FQGNSA. The CDR3, as DNA: TGTGCCAGCAGTTACCTCTGGGGAGGGACAGATACGCAGTATTTT. Translating it yields CASSYLWGGTDTQYF. Supplemented by reference TRBV7-2 and TRBJ2-3, the full variable domain reads GAGVSQSPSNKVTEKGKDVELRCDPISGHTALYWYRQSLGQGLEFLIYFQGNSAPDKSGLPSDRFSAERTGGSVSTLTIQRTQQEDSAVYLCASSYLWGGTDTQYFGPGTRLTVL.